A single sample is the source of the 17 T cell receptor beta chains below, sequenced in a study of OX40 agonist ivuxolimab in advanced cancers. The table came from immunoSEQ multiplex PCR; TCRdb's copy has only in-frame clones and leaves some out. The data show roughly 41,000 clones, over 75% seen once. This specimen consisted of CD4+ or CD8+ T cells sorted from blood, obtained in a trial of the OX40 agonist ivuxolimab. The origin of the receptors is an adult with an advanced solid tumor such as melanoma, head and neck, liver or kidney cancer.

The chain combines TRBV10-3 with TRBJ2-7, with D hard to call. The CDR3 has 13 residues. The germline V gene has CDR1 ENHRY and CDR2 SYGVKD. Trimming left V 2 bases short and J 2 bases short, with 7 bases between. DNA of the CDR3: TGTGCCATCAGTGAGACGGCAACCTACGAGCAGTACTTC. This codes for CAISETATYEQYF.

The chain is built from TRBV7-2 and TRBJ2-1; weak D call: TRBD2 (6 bases). Trimming took 6 bases from V and 0 from J, leaving 12 bases between them. The CDR3 is 15 residues long. Germline CDR1 and CDR2: SGHTA and FQGNSA. The CDR3, as DNA: TGTGCCAGCAGATATAGCGGAAGCTCCTACAATGAGCAGTTCTTC. It specifies CASRYSGSSYNEQFF.

This clone has just a few counts. The rearrangement links TRBV4-3 to TRBJ2-1; D is unclear. Trimming took off 0 bases at V and 9 bases at J, with 15 bases between the two ends. Per germline, CDR1 LGHNA and CDR2 YSLEER. This CDR3 contains 15 residues. CDR3 DNA sequence: TGCGCCAGCAGCCAAGACTACACCTCGCCTGGTGAGCAGTTCTTC. This encodes CASSQDYTSPGEQFF.

The CDR3 sequence is CASSLSGTGDGYTF. The CDR3 region has the DNA TGTGCCAGCAGTCTATCCGGGACAGGGGATGGCTACACCTTC. The chain joins TRBV6-6 to TRBJ1-2; 10 bases are a match to TRBD1. The CDR3 loop spans 14 amino acids. CDR1 is MNHNY and CDR2 is SVGAGI in the germline V gene (reference sequence). V shed 5 bases and J 6 bases; nucleotides not matched to a gene: 6.

The chain employs TRBV6-1 and TRBJ2-2; 8 nucleotides match TRBD1. The CDR3 is made up of 15 amino acids. With V trimmed by 4 bases and J by 3 bases, 4 bases remained unmatched. The germline gives CDR1 MNHNS, CDR2 SASEGT. The CDR3 reads CASSGKTGDTGELFF. In DNA form, the CDR3 reads TGTGCCAGCAGTGGAAAGACAGGGGACACCGGGGAGCTGTTTTTT.

The chain uses TRBV7-9 and TRBJ1-1, with 7 nucleotides matching TRBD1. This CDR3 has 14 residues. Germline V gene data show CDR1 as SEHNR and CDR2 as FQNEAQ (reference sequence). V dropped 5 bases and J dropped 3; count of bases not matched to a gene: 6. The CDR3 loop is CASSALDRDTEAFF. The CDR3 DNA reads TGTGCCAGCAGCGCCCTAGACAGGGACACTGAAGCTTTCTTT.

The chain combines TRBV5-4 with TRBJ2-3; D uncertain. CDR1 is SGHNT and CDR2 is YYREEE in the germline V gene (reference sequence). V was shortened by 2 bases and J by 0 bases, with 10 bases between the two germline ends. The CDR3 contains 15 residues. The CDR3 DNA reads as TGTGCCAGCAGCTTCGACTCGATAAGCACAGATACGCAGTATTTT. It encodes CASSFDSISTDTQYF.

This rearrangement joins TRBV2 to TRBJ1-5; 7 positions agree with TRBD1. The trim removed 11 bases at V and 2 bases at J, leaving 9 bases unmatched. The CDR3 contains 14 residues. CDR1 SNHLY and CDR2 FYNNEI come from the germline V gene. The CDR3, as DNA: TGTGCCGGCTCTAGGGGACAGCGCAATCAGCCCCAGCATTTT. This codes for CAGSRGQRNQPQHF.

This chain joins TRBV4-3 and TRBJ2-7; 8 bases fit TRBD2. Per germline, CDR1 LGHNA and CDR2 YSLEER. V trimming: 1 base; J trimming: 2 bases; junction bases outside the gene matches: 4. The CDR3 has 15 residues. The CDR3 loop reads CASSQAGGPPYEQYF. The CDR3 DNA reads TGCGCCAGCAGCCAAGCGGGGGGGCCGCCCTACGAGCAGTACTTC.

The chain uses TRBV6-6 and TRBJ2-3; 14 nucleotides align to TRBD2. The germline V gene has CDR1 MNHNY and CDR2 SVGAGI (reference sequence). This CDR3 has 16 residues. V lost 6 bases to trimming and J lost 1 base; unmatched junction nucleotides: 3. The CDR3 DNA reads TGTGCCAGCAGCCGACTAGCGGGAGGGCGCACAGATACGCAGTATTTT. Protein sequence: CASSRLAGGRTDTQYF.

The V call is TRBV11-2, the J call TRBJ2-7; D not resolved. CDR1 is SGHAT and CDR2 is FQNNGV in the germline V gene. V lost 5 bases to trimming and J lost 4 bases, with 15 bases between them. CDR3 length: 14 amino acids. The CDR3 nucleotides read TGTGCCAGCAGCCCAACGACACCCTCTTACGAGCAGTACTTC. Its protein is CASSPTTPSYEQYF.

The chain links TRBV30 to TRBJ2-1; 8 bases map to TRBD2. Germline V lookup: CDR1 GTSNPN, CDR2 SVGIG (reference sequence). The CDR3 consists of 14 residues. V shed 4 bases and J 8 bases; nucleotides not matched to a gene: 10. CDR3 in amino acids: CAWNPSGRGDEQFF. CDR3 bases: TGTGCCTGGAATCCTAGCGGGCGAGGGGATGAGCAGTTCTTC.

This sequence joins TRBV12-5 and TRBJ2-3; D call uncertain. This CDR3 spans 14 amino acids. The V and J ends lost 7 bases and 1 base respectively, with 12 bases between them. Germline V gene sequence: CDR1 LGHNT, CDR2 FRNRAP. DNA of the CDR3: TGTGCTAGTGCCTGGGGTGACGGCACAGATACGCAGTATTTT. Translation: CASAWGDGTDTQYF.

The genes are TRBV18 and TRBJ2-5; a possible D gene is TRBD2 (6 bases). The CDR3 spans 13 residues. The germline V and J ends were trimmed by 3 bases and 3 bases, with 8 bases remaining between them. Germline V gene sequence: CDR1 KGHSH, CDR2 LQKENI. CDR3 in amino acids: CASSPRLEETQYF. In DNA, the CDR3 is TGTGCCAGCTCACCTCGACTAGAAGAGACCCAGTACTTC.

The chain employs TRBV7-8 and TRBJ2-1; TRBD1 or TRBD2 may be the D gene (5 bases each). With 0 bases removed from V and 0 bases from J, the gap between germline ends came to 12 bases. The CDR3 runs 17 residues. Germline loops: CDR1 SGHVS, CDR2 FQNEAQ. CDR3 in DNA: TGTGCCAGCAGCTTAGCGCATCCGGGGACCTCCTACAATGAGCAGTTCTTC. Residues: CASSLAHPGTSYNEQFF.

This clone was detected a few times. V is TRBV27 and J is TRBJ1-1, with D possibly matching TRBD1 (6 bases). The V and J ends lost 8 bases and 3 bases respectively, with 10 bases between them. Germline-derived CDR1 and CDR2 are MNHEY and SMNVEV (reference sequence). This CDR3 has 12 amino acids. This chain's CDR3 is CASATGYTEAFF. The CDR3 nucleotides are TGTGCCAGCGCAACAGGGTACACTGAAGCTTTCTTT.

This clone showed up just once. V and J are TRBV5-6 and TRBJ2-1; the D is unclear. V lost 3 bases, J lost 3 bases, and 1 base lay in between. This CDR3 spans 11 amino acids. The germline V gene has CDR1 SGHDT and CDR2 YYEEEE. The CDR3 is CASSYYNEQFF. CDR3 DNA sequence: TGTGCCAGCAGCTACTACAATGAGCAGTTCTTC.